Listed below are T cell receptor beta chains from one sample, sequenced in a study of long-term antiretroviral therapy in people with HIV. Clones were sequenced by immunoSEQ multiplex PCR, and TCRdb holds only the in-frame ones, with some missing. The sample contains about 36,000 clones, 80% of which appear only once. The input for sequencing was unsorted PBMCs, taken 3.4 years after starting antiretroviral therapy. All receptors derive from a man aged 30-40 years with HIV. The CDR3 runs from the conserved cysteine through the conserved F or W. A D gene is named only where the DNA matches it firmly. Clone sizes are given selectively: once, few, many, or a class where the clone is expanded.

d_call	clone_size	v_call	j_call	cdr3_nt	cdr3_aa
TRBD2	few	TRBV15	TRBJ2-1	TGTGCCACCAGCAGAGATCTAGCGGGAGGGCCTATGCCGTTCTTC	CATSRDLAGGPMPFF
-	once	TRBV2	TRBJ1-1	TGTGCCAGCAGTACTGACCCCCTGGGGAAAACTGAAGCTTTCTTT	CASSTDPLGKTEAFF
TRBD1	-	TRBV5-8	TRBJ1-5	TGTGCCAGCAGCTTGGCACGGACAGGGGCTGGCAATCAGCCCCAGCATTTT	CASSLARTGAGNQPQHF
-	once	TRBV7-2	TRBJ2-3	TGTGCCAGCAGCGAACAGGGTAATACGCAGTATTTT	CASSEQGNTQYF
-	-	TRBV21-1	TRBJ2-3	TGTGCCAGCAGGGGACTAGCGGGTCGAATCGGCACGCAGTATTTT	CASRGLAGRIGTQYF
TRBD1	-	TRBV28	TRBJ2-7	TGTGCCAGCAGTTTCAGGGGACAGGGGTTTCCCAACGGGATCTACGAGCAGTACTTC	CASSFRGQGFPNGIYEQYF
TRBD1	-	TRBV7-2	TRBJ1-2	TGTGCCAGCATATTACAGGGGACCCTTGGCTACACCTTC	CASILQGTLGYTF
-	-	TRBV19	TRBJ1-2	TGTGCCAGTACCCTGAGGGGGAGTAATGGCTACACCTTC	CASTLRGSNGYTF
-	-	TRBV6-5	TRBJ1-4	TGTGCCAGCAGTTACTCGAGTAAGGGCAACAAACTGTTTTTT	CASSYSSKGNKLFF
-	few	TRBV28	TRBJ1-5	TGTGCCAGCAGCCCACCGTCGGGACATCAGCCCCAGCATTTT	CASSPPSGHQPQHF
TRBD2	-	TRBV5-5	TRBJ2-1	TGTGCCAGCAGCTTGGCCATGGCCCCTGGGGGGGAAGTGGGTGAGCAGTTCTTC	CASSLAMAPGGEVGEQFF
-	-	TRBV10-2	TRBJ2-2	TGCGCCAGCAGCGGGACTCTCTTTTCCTTGGGCGGGGAGCTGTTTTTT	CASSGTLFSLGGELFF
-	-	TRBV4-1	TRBJ1-2	TGCGCCAGCAGCCAAGATGGGAGGGATAACTATGGCTACACCTTC	CASSQDGRDNYGYTF
-	-	TRBV29-1	TRBJ2-7	TGCAGCGCTCAGATCGGACAGCTATACGAGCAGTACTTC	CSAQIGQLYEQYF
-	once	TRBV6-5	TRBJ1-2	TGTGCCAGCAGCCCAGCGGGGGGCTACGGCTATGGCTACACCTTC	CASSPAGGYGYGYTF
TRBD1	few	TRBV11-2	TRBJ2-7	TGTGCCAGCAGCCGACAGGGGGCGGGCTACGAGCAGTACTTC	CASSRQGAGYEQYF
-	-	TRBV18	TRBJ2-5	TGTGCCAGCTCACCTAGACAGGGGAGGGAAGAGACCCAGTACTTC	CASSPRQGREETQYF
-	-	TRBV4-1	TRBJ2-7	TGCGCCAGCAGCCAAGACAGCGGGACAGCCTACGAGCAGTACTTC	CASSQDSGTAYEQYF
-	-	TRBV9	TRBJ1-1	TGTGCCAGCAGCGTGGGATATTCCCGGACGGTGGCTTTCTTT	CASSVGYSRTVAFF
TRBD2	-	TRBV18	TRBJ2-1	TGTGCCAGCTCACCTTTACAGGGACTAGCGGGAGGATCCTACAATGAGCAGTTCTTC	CASSPLQGLAGGSYNEQFF
TRBD2	-	TRBV29-1	TRBJ2-3	TGCAGCGTTGCAGCGGGAGGCCCAGATACGCAGTATTTT	CSVAAGGPDTQYF
TRBD1	-	TRBV2	TRBJ2-7	TGTGCCAGCAGAGCAGGGGGCTCCCACTACGAGCAGTACTTC	CASRAGGSHYEQYF
TRBD2	few	TRBV9	TRBJ2-1	TGTGCCAGCAGCGCTCCACTAGCGGGAGGGGAGCAGTTCTTC	CASSAPLAGGEQFF
-	-	TRBV9	TRBJ2-1	TGTGCCAGCAGCGTAGGGAACTTATACAATGAGCAGTTCTTC	CASSVGNLYNEQFF
-	-	TRBV11-2	TRBJ2-2	TGTGCCAGCAGCCCGAGGGGCGCCGGGGAGCTGTTTTTT	CASSPRGAGELFF
TRBD1	few	TRBV6-1	TRBJ1-3	TGTGCCAGCTCCCCCTCGGACAGGGGCTTAGACACCATATATTTT	CASSPSDRGLDTIYF
TRBD2	-	TRBV5-1	TRBJ2-3	TGCGCCAGCAGCTTCGGGCTAGCGGGAGCAGATACGCAGTATTTT	CASSFGLAGADTQYF
-	-	TRBV27	TRBJ2-1	TGTGCCAGCAGATTATTAGCGGAGTACAATGAGCAGTTCTTC	CASRLLAEYNEQFF
TRBD2	few	TRBV4-1	TRBJ2-7	TGCGCCAGCAGCCCCGGGGGAGGGCTAGCCGAGTACGAGCAGTACTTC	CASSPGGGLAEYEQYF
-	-	TRBV27	TRBJ2-1	TGTGCCAGCAGTTTAGGTGGCTCCTACAATGAGCAGTTCTTC	CASSLGGSYNEQFF
-	-	TRBV28	TRBJ2-7	TGTGCCAGCAGTTTAGGAGGGGGCGCCTACGAGCAGTACTTC	CASSLGGGAYEQYF
TRBD2	-	TRBV19	TRBJ2-5	TGTGCCAGCAAAAAGCAACTAGCGGGAGTAGAGACCCAGTACTTC	CASKKQLAGVETQYF
-	-	TRBV6-1	TRBJ2-5	TGTGCCAGCAGTGAGGCAGAGACCCAGTACTTC	CASSEAETQYF
-	-	TRBV2	TRBJ2-3	TGTGCCAGCAAGCCGGGACCAGATACGCAGTATTTT	CASKPGPDTQYF
-	-	TRBV5-4	TRBJ1-5	TGTGCCAGCAGCGGAGGGACTAATCAGCCCCAGCATTTT	CASSGGTNQPQHF
TRBD1	-	TRBV7-9	TRBJ2-2	TGTGCCAGCAGCGTGGGACAGGGTCTCGGGGAGCTGTTTTTT	CASSVGQGLGELFF
TRBD2	-	TRBV12-5	TRBJ2-1	TGTGCTAGTGGTTTGGGGACTAGTTACAATGAGCAGTTCTTC	CASGLGTSYNEQFF
TRBD2	-	TRBV7-9	TRBJ2-7	TGTGCCAGCAGCACTACTAGCGGGAGAATATACGAGCAGTACTTC	CASSTTSGRIYEQYF
-	-	TRBV6-1	TRBJ2-5	TGTGCCAGCAGTGGCCTCACCCTGCCTTTGGGTCAAGAGACCCAGTACTTC	CASSGLTLPLGQETQYF
TRBD2	-	TRBV10-3	TRBJ2-7	TGTGCCATCTCGGGTGGGGCTAGCGGGATCTACGAGCAGTACTTC	CAISGGASGIYEQYF
-	-	TRBV18	TRBJ1-1	TGTGCCAGCTCACCACCGGGCACTGAAGCTTTCTTT	CASSPPGTEAFF
-	-	TRBV27	TRBJ1-1	TGTGCCAGCAGTTCGACAGCCTGGGCTGAAGCTTTCTTT	CASSSTAWAEAFF
-	-	TRBV11-2	TRBJ2-7	TGTGCCAGCAGCTTAGATTCAGGGTACTACGAGCAGTACTTC	CASSLDSGYYEQYF
TRBD1	-	TRBV7-6	TRBJ2-2	TGTGCCACCACACAGGGGTATGCGGCCGGGGAGCTGTTTTTT	CATTQGYAAGELFF
-	-	TRBV5-6	TRBJ1-5	TGTGCCAGCAGCTTGGGTGTTAAAAGCAATCAGCCCCAGCATTTT	CASSLGVKSNQPQHF
-	once	TRBV4-3	TRBJ2-6	TGCGCCAGCAGCCAAGTTCCAGGGGCCAGCTCTGGGGCCAACGTCCTGACTTTC	CASSQVPGASSGANVLTF
-	once	TRBV2	TRBJ2-7	TGTGCCAGCAGTGAAGCCTCGCGGGAGCAGTACTTC	CASSEASREQYF
-	-	TRBV9	TRBJ1-5	TGTGCCAGCAGCGTAGGGGGGCTTAGCAATCAGCCCCAGCATTTT	CASSVGGLSNQPQHF
TRBD2	once	TRBV27	TRBJ2-7	TGTGCCAGCAGTTCCAGGACTAGCGGGAGCTACGAGCAGTACTTC	CASSSRTSGSYEQYF
-	once	TRBV7-9	TRBJ1-1	TGTGCCAGCATCGAGGGGTCCGGCACTGAAGCTTTCTTT	CASIEGSGTEAFF
TRBD1	-	TRBV2	TRBJ2-7	TGTGCCAGCTGGCATGGGACAGAATTAACCTACGAGCAGTACTTC	CASWHGTELTYEQYF
TRBD2	-	TRBV7-9	TRBJ2-3	TGTGCCAGCAGCTATCCGGGACTAGCGGGTAGCACAGATACGCAGTATTTT	CASSYPGLAGSTDTQYF
-	-	TRBV5-6	TRBJ2-7	TGTGCCAGCAGCTTGGGGCAAAACGAGCAGTACTTC	CASSLGQNEQYF
-	once	TRBV19	TRBJ2-2	TGTGCCAGTAGTACCCCGGGACTTAACACCGGGGAGCTGTTTTTT	CASSTPGLNTGELFF
-	once	TRBV5-5	TRBJ2-7	TGTGCCAGCAGCTTGGCGGGGCCTAGTGAGCAGTACTTC	CASSLAGPSEQYF
TRBD1	-	TRBV27	TRBJ2-7	TGTGCCAGCAGTAGGAGGACAGGGGGCGAGCAGTACTTC	CASSRRTGGEQYF
-	-	TRBV6-5	TRBJ2-1	TGTGCCAGCAGTTACTCGGTGTTGGGGGATAAGGCTGAGCAGTTCTTC	CASSYSVLGDKAEQFF
-	few	TRBV7-9	TRBJ1-2	TGTGCCAGCAGCCCATCTTTTGGCTACACCTTC	CASSPSFGYTF
-	-	TRBV15	TRBJ1-5	TGTGCCACCAGCAGAGACAGGGTTGGTCAGCCCCAGCATTTT	CATSRDRVGQPQHF
-	-	TRBV9	TRBJ2-3	TGTGCCAGCAGCGTACAGGGCAGGGTGGCAGATACGCAGTATTTT	CASSVQGRVADTQYF